This T cell receptor beta chain was recorded in a study of shared clonotypes between healthy human individuals. Background on the study: Samples came from a couple of female and a few male donors aged 18 to 49. Study-wide findings and caveats: Clonotype sharing across donors was expected to vary with sequencing depth.

This clone came up a few times. What it recognizes is unknown. This CDR3 region has 16 residues. Per the germline V gene, CDR1 is SGHTA and CDR2 is FQGTGA. V was cut by 2 bases and J by 1 base, with 11 bases left in between. Across several immunoSEQ plates, the genomic DNA of each subset was split evenly. The method was immunoSEQ multiplex PCR; TCRdb's version includes in-frame clones alone and lacks a portion of them. The data contain fewer than 550,000 clones, 75% to 80% of them singletons. V is TRBV7-3 and J is TRBJ2-2, with D perhaps TRBD1 or TRBD2 (6 bases each). This sequence originates from a middle-aged woman in good health. Some clones in this sample may be carry-over from other donors' samples. The sequenced sample consisted of PBMCs. CDR3 sequence (DNA): TGTGCCAGCAGCTTAGATAGGGGGGTGAACACCGGGGAGCTGTTTTTT. Protein: CASSLDRGVNTGELFF.